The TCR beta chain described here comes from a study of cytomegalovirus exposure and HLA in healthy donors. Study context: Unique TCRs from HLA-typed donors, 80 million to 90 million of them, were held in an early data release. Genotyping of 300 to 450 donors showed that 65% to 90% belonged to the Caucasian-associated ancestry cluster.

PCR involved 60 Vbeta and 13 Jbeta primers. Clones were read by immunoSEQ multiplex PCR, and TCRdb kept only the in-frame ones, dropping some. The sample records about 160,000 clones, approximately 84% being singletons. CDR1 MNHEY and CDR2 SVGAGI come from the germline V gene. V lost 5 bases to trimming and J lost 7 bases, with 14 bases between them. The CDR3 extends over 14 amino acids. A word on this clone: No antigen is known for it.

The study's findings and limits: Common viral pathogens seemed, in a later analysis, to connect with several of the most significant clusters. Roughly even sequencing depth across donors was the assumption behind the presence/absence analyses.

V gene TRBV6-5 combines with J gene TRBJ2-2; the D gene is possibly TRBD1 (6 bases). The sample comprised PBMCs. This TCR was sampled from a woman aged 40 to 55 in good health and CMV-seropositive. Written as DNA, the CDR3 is TGTGCCAGCAGTGCGATTCAGGGGATCGGGGAGCTGTTTTTT. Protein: CASSAIQGIGELFF.